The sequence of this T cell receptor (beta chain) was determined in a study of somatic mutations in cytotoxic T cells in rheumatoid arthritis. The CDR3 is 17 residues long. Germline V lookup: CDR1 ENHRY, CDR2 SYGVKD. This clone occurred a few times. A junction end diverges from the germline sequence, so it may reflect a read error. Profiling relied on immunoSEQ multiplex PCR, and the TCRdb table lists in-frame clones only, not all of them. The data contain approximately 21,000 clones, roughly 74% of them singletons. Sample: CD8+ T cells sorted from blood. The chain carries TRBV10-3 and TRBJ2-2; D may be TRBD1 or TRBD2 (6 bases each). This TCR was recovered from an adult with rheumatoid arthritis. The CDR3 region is CAISDLGGNLNSGELFF. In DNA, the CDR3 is TGTGCCATCAGTGACTTAGGGGGGAATTTGAACTCCGGGGAGCTGTTTTTT.